This paragraph covers one T cell receptor beta chain sequence. Its antigen is unknown. CDR3 length: 15 residues. V lost 2 bases, J lost 4 bases, and 14 bases lay in between. Germline V gene data show CDR1 as SGHTA and CDR2 as FQGNSA. Sequencing was performed with immunoSEQ multiplex PCR; in TCRdb, only in-frame clones are kept and a portion is missing. The sample lists tens of thousands of clones; 93% were seen once. The sample belongs to a study of Tregs in tolerant kidney transplant recipients. Notes on the study in general: This study did not directly address biological reproducibility.

Related graft donors supplied nonmyeloablative bone marrow transplants, and mixed chimerism was transient. This chain connects TRBV7-2 to TRBJ1-2; the D gene is possibly TRBD1 (6 bases). Sequences were derived from CD4+ T cells from blood (PBMCs), sampled 12 months after the transplant. The sequence was collected from a human patient who received a combined kidney and bone marrow transplant. Certain T cells may be donor cells from the graft. CDR3 in amino acids: CASSLRVGGGYGYTF. The CDR3 DNA reads as TGTGCCAGCAGCTTACGTGTAGGGGGGGGCTATGGCTACACCTTC.